A selection of T cell receptor beta chains follows, all from one sample in a study of blood T cells in healthy people across ages. One entry per CDR3 protein, called by TCRdb with MiXCR from the 5' RACE reads. The sample contains more than 500,000 distinct CDR3 sequences, about 27% of which appear only once. This same sample was also part of a study on T cells of mothers and their children.

Sequencing was done on a sample of blood. These TCRs come from a boy aged 2-15 years in good health. Both conserved end residues are part of each CDR3. D genes are given only for firm matches. Rows give clone size only sometimes, using once, few, many, or a class for an expanded clone.

size | J | V | D | CDR3 | DNA
. | TRBJ2-1 | TRBV3-1 | TRBD2 | CASSQTGLANEQFF | TGTGCCAGCAGCCAAACAGGACTAGCGAATGAGCAGTTCTTC
many | TRBJ2-1 | TRBV4-3 | TRBD1 | CASSQDGTGGYNEQFF | TGCGCCAGCAGCCAAGATGGGACAGGGGGCTACAATGAGCAGTTCTTC
many | TRBJ1-1 | TRBV2 | . | CASRQGANTEAFF | TGTGCCAGCAGGCAAGGGGCTAACACTGAAGCTTTCTTT
few | TRBJ2-2 | TRBV7-8 | . | CASSHPMLTGELFF | TGTGCCAGCAGCCACCCCATGCTCACCGGGGAGCTGTTTTTT
once | TRBJ2-7 | TRBV3-1 | TRBD2 | CASSRRTSGDYEQYF | TGTGCCAGCAGCCGCCGGACTAGCGGGGACTACGAGCAGTACTTC
. | TRBJ2-7 | TRBV20-1 | . | CSASKVDLGNEQYF | TGCAGTGCTAGTAAAGTAGATCTGGGTAACGAGCAGTACTTC
few | TRBJ2-1 | TRBV5-1 | TRBD2 | CASSPWTSDRDYNEQFF | TGCGCCAGCAGCCCATGGACTAGCGATAGAGACTACAATGAGCAGTTCTTC
few | TRBJ2-7 | TRBV6-2/TRBV6-3 | . | CASGQSYEQYF | TGTGCCAGCGGACAAAGTTACGAGCAGTACTTC
few | TRBJ2-1 | TRBV6-5 | . | CASSYSIPDYYNEQFF | TGTGCCAGCAGCTACTCGATCCCGGACTACTACAATGAGCAGTTCTTC
few | TRBJ2-6 | TRBV4-2 | . | CASSQDQWQLLTF | TGTGCCAGCAGCCAAGATCAGTGGCAGCTCCTGACTTTC
few | TRBJ1-6 | TRBV9 | . | CASSGGGSDSPLHF | TGTGCCAGCAGCGGAGGGGGATCGGATTCACCCCTCCACTTT
few | TRBJ2-5 | TRBV5-1 | TRBD2 | CASRSYLLAGGQGETQYF | TGCGCCAGCAGATCTTATCTCCTAGCGGGGGGGCAAGGAGAGACCCAGTACTTC
. | TRBJ2-1 | TRBV29-1 | . | CSVESGELGNEQFF | TGCAGCGTTGAATCGGGAGAGTTGGGCAATGAGCAGTTCTTC
. | TRBJ2-7 | TRBV20-1 | . | CSARGREDYEQYF | TGCAGTGCTAGGGGCCGGGAAGACTACGAGCAGTACTTC
. | TRBJ2-7 | TRBV5-4 | TRBD1 | CASSSSTGAFTYEQYF | TGTGCCAGCAGCTCGTCGACAGGGGCTTTCACCTACGAGCAGTACTTC
. | TRBJ2-1 | TRBV18 | . | CASSPGRDETGEQFF | TGTGCCAGCTCACCGGGTAGAGACGAGACGGGTGAGCAGTTCTTC
once | TRBJ1-2 | TRBV18 | . | CASSPRREDYAYTF | TGTGCCAGCTCACCGAGAAGGGAGGACTATGCCTACACCTTC
few | TRBJ2-1 | TRBV20-1 | TRBD2 | CSARALRGSGGMDEQFF | TGCAGTGCTAGAGCCCTCCGGGGTAGCGGGGGGATGGATGAGCAGTTCTTC
few | TRBJ1-2 | TRBV6-5 | . | CASSSYRGDYGYTF | TGTGCCAGCAGTTCCTACCGCGGAGACTATGGCTACACCTTC
. | TRBJ2-1 | TRBV7-9 | . | CASSFPPSGPYNEQFF | TGTGCCAGCAGCTTCCCCCCCAGCGGGCCTTACAATGAGCAGTTCTTC
. | TRBJ2-1 | TRBV5-1 | . | CASSTDSGAYNEQFF | TGCGCCAGCAGCACGGACAGTGGGGCCTACAATGAGCAGTTCTTC
. | TRBJ2-4 | TRBV20-1 | . | CSAIDNLAKNIQYF | TGCAGTGCTATCGACAACCTAGCCAAAAACATTCAGTACTTC
. | TRBJ1-2 | TRBV27 | TRBD1 | CASSPGQFYRYGYTF | TGTGCCAGCAGTCCGGGACAGTTTTATCGCTATGGCTACACCTTC
. | TRBJ2-7 | TRBV14 | TRBD2 | CASSSSSGVNYEQYF | TGTGCCAGCAGCTCCTCTAGCGGGGTAAACTACGAGCAGTACTTC
many | TRBJ1-2 | TRBV29-1 | . | CSVGRQGPHYGYTF | TGCAGCGTTGGGAGGCAGGGTCCCCACTATGGCTACACCTTC
few | TRBJ2-1 | TRBV6-4 | . | CASCVSPPSSYNEQFF | TGTGCCAGCTGCGTGTCTCCCCCAAGCTCCTACAATGAGCAGTTCTTC
. | TRBJ2-7 | TRBV27 | TRBD1 | CASSLGQPLFEQYF | TGTGCCAGCAGCCTGGGACAGCCTCTGTTCGAGCAGTACTTC
many | TRBJ2-7 | TRBV9 | . | CASSVVGNAYEQYF | TGTGCCAGCAGCGTAGTCGGGAACGCCTACGAGCAGTACTTC
. | TRBJ2-7 | TRBV7-9 | TRBD2 | CASSSTAGGPDEQYF | TGTGCCAGCAGCTCCACAGCGGGAGGGCCCGACGAGCAGTACTTC
few | TRBJ1-2 | TRBV7-2 | TRBD1 | CASSSGQAPAGYTF | TGTGCCAGCAGCTCAGGACAGGCCCCTGCTGGCTACACCTTC
few | TRBJ2-5 | TRBV20-1 | TRBD1 | CSGLRDRETQYF | TGCAGTGGTCTCCGGGACAGAGAGACCCAGTACTTC
few | TRBJ2-1 | TRBV18 | TRBD2 | CASSPNQREVTSEQFF | TGTGCCAGCTCACCTAATCAGCGGGAGGTTACAAGTGAGCAGTTCTTC
few | TRBJ2-3 | TRBV21-1 | . | CASSNGLRRRLGKDTQYF | TGTGCCAGCAGCAACGGTCTCAGACGGCGTCTAGGGAAGGATACGCAGTATTTT
. | TRBJ2-2 | TRBV7-2 | TRBD2 | CASSQGGGSSGELFF | TGTGCCAGCAGCCAAGGTGGCGGGAGTTCCGGGGAGCTGTTTTTT
. | TRBJ1-3 | TRBV29-1 | . | CSVWTRGSLGNTIYF | TGCAGCGTTTGGACCAGGGGATCGCTAGGAAACACCATATATTTT
few | TRBJ1-3 | TRBV12-3/TRBV12-4 | . | CASSFDRLLSGNTIYF | TGTGCCAGCAGTTTTGACAGGTTACTTTCTGGAAACACCATATATTTT
. | TRBJ2-1 | TRBV29-1 | TRBD2 | CSVEYVAGGPNEQFF | TGCAGCGTTGAATATGTAGCGGGAGGGCCGAATGAGCAGTTCTTC
. | TRBJ2-1 | TRBV24-1 | TRBD2 | CATSDPIAGGPNEQFF | TGTGCCACCAGTGATCCTATAGCGGGAGGGCCCAATGAGCAGTTCTTC
. | TRBJ2-2 | TRBV7-8 | TRBD2 | CASSELWDYLNTGELFF | TGTGCCAGCAGCGAACTGTGGGACTACCTGAACACCGGGGAGCTGTTTTTT
. | TRBJ2-2 | TRBV12-3/TRBV12-4 | . | CASSLTGFSGELFF | TGTGCCAGCAGTTTAACAGGGTTCTCCGGGGAGCTGTTTTTT
. | TRBJ1-5 | TRBV24-1 | TRBD1 | CATSDFLGTGNSNQPQHF | TGTGCCACCAGTGATTTCCTTGGGACAGGGAATAGCAATCAGCCCCAGCATTTT
few | TRBJ2-7 | TRBV4-2 | TRBD1 | CASSHQPGTGAPEQYF | TGTGCCAGCAGCCACCAACCCGGGACAGGGGCTCCCGAGCAGTACTTC
. | TRBJ2-1 | TRBV6-5 | TRBD2 | CASSYSGLAGVGEQFF | TGTGCCAGCAGTTACTCGGGACTAGCGGGAGTAGGCGAGCAGTTCTTC
. | TRBJ1-1 | TRBV29-1 | . | CSVLRGFSTETFF | TGCAGCGTCCTCAGGGGATTCTCCACTGAAACTTTCTTT
few | TRBJ2-4 | TRBV9 | . | CASSGGWGAEDLAKNIQYF | TGTGCCAGCAGCGGAGGGTGGGGGGCTGAAGATCTAGCCAAAAACATTCAGTACTTC
. | TRBJ2-1 | TRBV20-1 | TRBD2 | CSAREGTNYNEQFF | TGCAGTGCTAGAGAGGGGACTAACTACAATGAGCAGTTCTTC
. | TRBJ2-7 | TRBV7-2 | TRBD2 | CATSSGTLSYEQYF | TGTGCCACTTCTAGCGGGACCCTCTCCTACGAGCAGTACTTC
. | TRBJ1-3 | TRBV20-1 | . | CSARTPPFLNLRNTIYF | TGCAGTGCTAGAACCCCTCCTTTTCTTAATCTAAGAAACACCATATATTTT
. | TRBJ2-5 | TRBV6-6 | . | CASKLTGSQETQYF | TGTGCCAGCAAACTAACAGGGAGCCAAGAGACCCAGTACTTC
few | TRBJ2-7 | TRBV3-1 | TRBD2 | CASSQGLAGGPEQYF | TGTGCCAGCAGCCAAGGACTAGCGGGAGGTCCCGAGCAGTACTTC
few | TRBJ1-4 | TRBV10-1 | . | CASSEKGTEKLFF | TGCGCCAGCAGTGAGAAGGGTACGGAAAAACTGTTTTTT
. | TRBJ2-2 | TRBV12-3/TRBV12-4 | TRBD2 | CASRQAGTRSSGELFF | TGTGCCAGCAGACAAGCGGGGACTAGGTCATCCGGGGAGCTGTTTTTT
. | TRBJ2-7 | TRBV3-1 | . | CASSWDNHYEQYF | TGTGCCAGCAGCTGGGACAACCACTACGAGCAGTACTTC